This T cell receptor beta chain was sequenced in a study of blood T cell repertoires in COVID-19. The length of the CDR3 is 14 residues. Per germline, CDR1 SGHNT and CDR2 YYREEE (reference sequence). The ends lost 4 bases at V and 8 bases at J; junction bases unmatched: 8. This clone was observed a handful of times. Using immunoSEQ multiplex PCR, the repertoire was profiled, and TCRdb retains in-frame clones only, with some absent. Here the sample spans some 240,000 clones, roughly 84% being singletons. Specimen: peripheral blood. The V and J genes are TRBV5-4 and TRBJ1-2, with 10 bases lining up with TRBD1. This receptor was taken from a woman between 40 and 55 years old who had recovered from COVID-19. CDR3 nucleotides: TGTGCCAGCAGCCGGTTGGGACAGGGGTACGGCTACACCTTC. Encoded protein: CASSRLGQGYGYTF.